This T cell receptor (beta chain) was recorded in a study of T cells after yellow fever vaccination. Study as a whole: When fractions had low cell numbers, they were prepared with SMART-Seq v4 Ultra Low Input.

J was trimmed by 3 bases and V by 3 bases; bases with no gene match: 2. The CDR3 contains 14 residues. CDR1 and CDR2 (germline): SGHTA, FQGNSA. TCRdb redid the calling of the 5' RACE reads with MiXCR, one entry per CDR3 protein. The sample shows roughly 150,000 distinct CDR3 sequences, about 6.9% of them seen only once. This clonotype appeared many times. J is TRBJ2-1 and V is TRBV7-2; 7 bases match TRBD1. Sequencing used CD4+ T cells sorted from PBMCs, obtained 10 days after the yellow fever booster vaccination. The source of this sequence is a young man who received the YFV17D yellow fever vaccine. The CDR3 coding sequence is TGTGCCAGCAGCTTGGACAGGAGCTACAATGAGCAGTTCTTC. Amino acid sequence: CASSLDRSYNEQFF.